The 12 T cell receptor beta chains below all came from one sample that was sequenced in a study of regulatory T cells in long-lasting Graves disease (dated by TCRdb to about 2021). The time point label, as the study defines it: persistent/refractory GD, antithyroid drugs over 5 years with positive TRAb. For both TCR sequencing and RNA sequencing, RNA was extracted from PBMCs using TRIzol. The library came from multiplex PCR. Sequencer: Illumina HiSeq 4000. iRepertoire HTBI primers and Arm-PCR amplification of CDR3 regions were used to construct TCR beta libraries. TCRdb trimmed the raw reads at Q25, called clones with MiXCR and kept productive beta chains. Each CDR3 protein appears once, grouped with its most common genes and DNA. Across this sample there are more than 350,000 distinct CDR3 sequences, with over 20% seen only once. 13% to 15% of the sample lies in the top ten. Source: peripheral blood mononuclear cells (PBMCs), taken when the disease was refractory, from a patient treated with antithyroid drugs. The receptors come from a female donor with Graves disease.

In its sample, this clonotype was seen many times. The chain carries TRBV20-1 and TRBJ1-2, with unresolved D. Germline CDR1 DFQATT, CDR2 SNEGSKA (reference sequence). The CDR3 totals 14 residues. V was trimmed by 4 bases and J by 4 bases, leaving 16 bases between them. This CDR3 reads CSATPGDIIYGYTF. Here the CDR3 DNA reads TGCAGTGCTACCCCCGGGGATATCATCTATGGCTACACCTTC.

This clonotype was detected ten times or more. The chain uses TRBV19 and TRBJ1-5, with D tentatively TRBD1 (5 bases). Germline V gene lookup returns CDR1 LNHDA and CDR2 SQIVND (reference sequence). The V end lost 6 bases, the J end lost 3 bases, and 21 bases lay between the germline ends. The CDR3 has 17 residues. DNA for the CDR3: TGTGCCAGTAGACCTACCGGGGCCTGGATCGCCAATCAGCCCCAGCATTTT. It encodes CASRPTGAWIANQPQHF.

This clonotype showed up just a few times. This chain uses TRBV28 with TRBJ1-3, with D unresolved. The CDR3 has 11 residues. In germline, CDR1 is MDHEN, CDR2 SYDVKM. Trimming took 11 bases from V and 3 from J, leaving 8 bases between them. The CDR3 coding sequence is TGTGCCCAGCAAGTTGGAAACACCATATATTTT. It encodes CAQQVGNTIYF.

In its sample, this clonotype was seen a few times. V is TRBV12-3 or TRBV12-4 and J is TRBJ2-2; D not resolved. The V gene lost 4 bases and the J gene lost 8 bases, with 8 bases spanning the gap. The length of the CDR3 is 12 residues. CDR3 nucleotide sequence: TGTGCCAGCAGTTGGTTTGGTGGGGAGCTGTTTTTT. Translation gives CASSWFGGELFF.

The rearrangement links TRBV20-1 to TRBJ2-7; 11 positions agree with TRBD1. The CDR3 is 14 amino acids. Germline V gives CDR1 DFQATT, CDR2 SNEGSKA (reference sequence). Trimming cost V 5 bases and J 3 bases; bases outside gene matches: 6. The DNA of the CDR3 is TGCAGTGCTGCCAAGGGGACAGGGGGCTACGAGCAGTACTTC. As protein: CSAAKGTGGYEQYF.

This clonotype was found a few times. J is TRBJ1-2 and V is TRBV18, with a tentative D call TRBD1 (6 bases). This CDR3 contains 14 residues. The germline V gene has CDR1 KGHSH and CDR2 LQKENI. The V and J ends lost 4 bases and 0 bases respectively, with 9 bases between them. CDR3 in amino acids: CASSQQGSNYGYTF. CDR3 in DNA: TGTGCCAGCTCACAACAGGGTTCTAACTATGGCTACACCTTC.

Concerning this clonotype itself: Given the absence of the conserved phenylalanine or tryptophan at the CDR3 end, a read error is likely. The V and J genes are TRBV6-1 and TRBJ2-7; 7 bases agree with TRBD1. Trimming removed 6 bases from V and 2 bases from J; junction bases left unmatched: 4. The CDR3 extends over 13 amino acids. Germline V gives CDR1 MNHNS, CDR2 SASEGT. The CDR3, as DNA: TGTGCCAGCAGGCAGGGACAGACCTACGAGCAGTACCCC. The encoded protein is CASRQGQTYEQYP.

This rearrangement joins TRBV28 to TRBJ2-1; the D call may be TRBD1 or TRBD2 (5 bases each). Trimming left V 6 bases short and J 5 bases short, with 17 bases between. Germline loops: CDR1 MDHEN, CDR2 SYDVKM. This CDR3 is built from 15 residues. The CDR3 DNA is TGTGCCAGCAGGACCGGGACCGCGATCCACAATGAGCAGTTCTTC. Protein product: CASRTGTAIHNEQFF. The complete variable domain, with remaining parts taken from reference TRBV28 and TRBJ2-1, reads DVKVTQSSRYLVKRTGEKVFLECVQDMDHENMFWYRQDPGLGLRLIYFSYDVKMKEKGDIPEGYSVSREKKERFSLILESASTNQTSMYLCASRTGTAIHNEQFFGPGTRLTVL.

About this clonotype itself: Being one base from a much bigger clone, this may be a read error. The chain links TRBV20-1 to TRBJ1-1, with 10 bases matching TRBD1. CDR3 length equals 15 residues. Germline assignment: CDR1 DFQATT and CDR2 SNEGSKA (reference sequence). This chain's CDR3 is CSARTGQGVNTGAFF. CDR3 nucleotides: TGCAGTGCTAGAACTGGACAGGGGGTTAACACTGGAGCTTTCTTT.

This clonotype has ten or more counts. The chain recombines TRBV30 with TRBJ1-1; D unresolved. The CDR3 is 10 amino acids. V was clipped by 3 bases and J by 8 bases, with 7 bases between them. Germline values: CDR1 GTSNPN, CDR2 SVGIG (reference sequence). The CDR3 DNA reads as TGTGCCTGGAGCCGAGAAGAAGCTTTCTTT. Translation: CAWSREEAFF.

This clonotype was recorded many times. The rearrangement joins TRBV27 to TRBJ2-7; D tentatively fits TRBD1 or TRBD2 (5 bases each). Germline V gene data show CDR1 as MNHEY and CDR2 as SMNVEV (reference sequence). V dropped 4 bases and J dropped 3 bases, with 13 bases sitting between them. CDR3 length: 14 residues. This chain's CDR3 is CASSSFGTLYEQYF. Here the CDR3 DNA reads TGTGCCAGCAGTTCCTTCGGGACCCTCTACGAGCAGTACTTC.

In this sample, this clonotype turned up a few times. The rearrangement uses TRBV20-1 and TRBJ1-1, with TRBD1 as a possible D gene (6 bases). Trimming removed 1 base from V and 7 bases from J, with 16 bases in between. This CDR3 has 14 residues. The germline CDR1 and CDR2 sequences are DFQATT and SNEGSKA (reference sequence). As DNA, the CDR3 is TGCAGTGCTAGAGGAGAGGGGGAGGTCATTGAAGCTTTCTTT. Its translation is CSARGEGEVIEAFF.